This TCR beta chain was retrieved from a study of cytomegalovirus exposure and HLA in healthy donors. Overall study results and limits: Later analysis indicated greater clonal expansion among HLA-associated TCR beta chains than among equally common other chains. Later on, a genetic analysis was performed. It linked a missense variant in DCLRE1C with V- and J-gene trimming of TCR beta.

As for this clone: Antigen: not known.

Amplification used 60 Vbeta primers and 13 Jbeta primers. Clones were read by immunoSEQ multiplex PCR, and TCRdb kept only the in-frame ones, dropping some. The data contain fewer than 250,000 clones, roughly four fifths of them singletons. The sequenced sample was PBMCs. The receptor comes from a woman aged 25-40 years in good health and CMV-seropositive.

The CDR3 nucleotides are TGTGCCAGCAGCTTAGCGGCGGGAACAGGGGAGCTGTTTTTT. Protein sequence: CASSLAAGTGELFF. V and J are TRBV7-2 and TRBJ2-2; the D gene is possibly TRBD2 (6 bases). Germline V gene sequence: CDR1 SGHTA, CDR2 FQGNSA. V dropped 0 bases and J dropped 8 bases, with 10 bases sitting between them. This CDR3 spans 14 amino acids.